This entry features one TCR beta chain sequence. This clonotype has ten or more counts. This clone's antigen is unknown. Base quality data are lacking; no much larger clone is found one base away. For repertoire sequencing, TCR beta CDR3 regions were amplified from RNA transcripts. The first round was an RT-PCR using HTBI primers with the Qiagen OneStep RT-PCR kit, and this first round was followed by a second-round multiplex PCR, then size selection and purification. The libraries underwent paired-end sequencing with 100 bp reads on an Illumina HiSeq2000. On the authors' methods: SOAPnuke was used to process the reads, removing any read that contained adapters or uncalled bases, had a mean Phred below 15, or lacked an exact match to the constant primer or identifier. COPE v1.2.5 was used to merge high-quality paired reads. Unique nucleotide sequences were defined as clonotypes and aligned to IMGT TRB V, D and J references using MiTCR v1.1. Only V-J combinations with frequency above 0.0001 were analysed, covering 99% to 99.2% of repertoires. A TCR clonal expansion and chaos score per V-J combination was defined as the ratio of F50 clonal expansion to chaos observed in the TCRdist matrix. Welch's t-statistics and random forest were used to reduce features to 13 V-J combinations, which were fed into a naive Bayes classifier. The similarity between thyroid and blood repertoires was quantified using the Morisita-Horn index. TCRdb handled the public reads itself, with Q25 trimming in fastp and clone calling in MiXCR, and kept productive beta chains. Duplicate CDR3 protein sequences are folded into a single record with the most common DNA and genes. Clone size and V and J calls follow TCRdb, not the original study. For this sample the table gives about 740,000 distinct CDR3 sequences, of which approximately 40% were detected only once. The ten largest clones represent about 40% of the sample.

The data were taken from a study of Graves' ophthalmopathy and Graves' hyperthyroidism (dated by TCRdb to about 2018). With regard to the full study: Peripheral blood was collected at initial diagnosis, before any treatment. To tell Graves' ophthalmopathy apart from Graves' hyperthyroidism, and to predict which patients would progress to ophthalmopathy, the study relied on TCR beta repertoire signatures. In total, 135 blood samples were TCR-sequenced: 43 ophthalmopathy, roughly 77 hyperthyroidism and about 17 hyperthyroidism-to-ophthalmopathy patients. To explore V-J signatures that separate ophthalmopathy from hyperthyroidism, a discovery set of 95 to 100 patients was enrolled, consisting of approximately 45 with ophthalmopathy and fewer than 60 with stable hyperthyroidism. For independent validation, a separate cohort was made up of 18 hyperthyroidism patients plus 17 patients who later progressed from hyperthyroidism to ophthalmopathy. In more than five hyperthyroidism patients, the T-cell repertoires found in thyroid tissue were compared with those found in blood. After sampling, hyperthyroidism patients received methimazole starting at 30 mg daily, and ophthalmopathy patients received high-dose intravenous methylprednisolone. Here is what the overall study found, with its caveats: In validation, the model predicted ophthalmopathy progression with over 60% sensitivity and roughly 72% specificity; about a dozen predicted patients were CT-confirmed with GO in a median of roughly 6.8 months. In cross-validation, the 13-signature model distinguished ophthalmopathy from stable hyperthyroidism with about 89% sensitivity and 81.08% specificity, while in the test set the corresponding values were about 79% and 69%. No statistical method was used to set the sample size in advance, and the investigators knew which group each participant was assigned to. Most expanded thyroid clonotypes with frequency above 0.001 were also detected in blood, suggesting blood repertoires may reflect the thyroid immune response.

Ophthalmopathy patients had moderately to severely active disease, Clinical Activity Score of at least 3, NOSPECS grade of at least 4, and disease duration under 3 months. Patients were excluded if they had other autoimmune diseases, uncontrolled infections, pregnancy or lactation. Clinical symptoms, serum thyroxine, TRAb, thyroid ultrasound and orbital computed tomography were used for diagnosis. Ficoll-Paque density gradient centrifugation was used to isolate PBMCs from approximately 10 ml of fresh peripheral blood. Total RNA was extracted with Trizol reagent and quality-checked on an Agilent 2100 Bioanalyzer. V loses 6 bases, J loses 4 bases, and the germline ends lie 15 bases apart. From cysteine to phenylalanine, the CDR3 is 14 amino acids long. Here the CDR3 DNA is all that survives: 42 bases in frame from base 1. The germline V gene yields ENHRY for CDR1 and SYGVKD for CDR2.

The sequencing sample was made of peripheral blood. The receptor was isolated from an adult man with Graves' ophthalmopathy. This chain is built from TRBV10-3 and TRBJ1-1; there is no confident call for the D gene. The DNA sequence follows: TGTGCCATCAGGGTCGAGGTCCGGGGCACTGAAGCTTTCTTT. It specifies CAIRVEVRGTEAFF.